These T cell receptor beta chains were read from a single sample in a study of T cell repertoires in cytomegalovirus infection. TCRdb itself ran the reads through MiXCR, one entry per CDR3 protein. The sample carries around 430,000 distinct CDR3 sequences, 42% recorded once. Their specific antigens are unknown. The material was cultured PBMCs, obtained from culture after CMV antigen stimulation. These receptor sequences come from a human donor in good health (CMV status not recorded). Some clones in this sample may be carry-over from other donors' samples. CDR3s include the opening cysteine and the closing phenylalanine or tryptophan. A D gene is named only where the DNA matches it firmly. Size is omitted from some rows. Given values are once, few, many or a class for expanded clones.

clone size,D gene,J gene,V gene,CDR3 protein,CDR3 DNA
.,TRBD1,TRBJ1-2,TRBV7-2,CASSGRQGLQGYTF,TGTGCCAGCAGCGGACGACAGGGGTTGCAGGGCTACACCTTC
.,.,TRBJ2-2,TRBV7-9,CASSPKGTIGGELFF,TGTGCCAGCAGCCCCAAGGGGACAATCGGCGGGGAGCTGTTTTTT
few,.,TRBJ2-3,TRBV4-1,CASSQGAGGYTDTQYF,TGCGCCAGCAGCCAAGGGGCCGGGGGTTACACAGATACGCAGTATTTT
.,.,TRBJ2-1,TRBV19,CASSRGTGWSAGVEQFF,TGTGCCAGTAGTAGGGGGACAGGGTGGTCAGCGGGAGTCGAGCAGTTCTTC
.,.,TRBJ2-1,TRBV5-4,CASSLAERVEQFF,TGTGCCAGCAGCTTGGCCGAGCGGGTTGAGCAGTTCTTC
.,.,TRBJ2-7,TRBV7-8,CASSLGVGIIDYEQYF,TGTGCCAGCAGCTTGGGGGTGGGGATCATCGACTACGAGCAGTACTTC
.,.,TRBJ1-2,TRBV7-2,CASSSPGGGYTF,TGTGCCAGCAGCTCCCCCGGGGGGGGCTACACCTTC
.,TRBD2,TRBJ2-1,TRBV28,CASRVPGGEQFF,TGTGCCAGCAGGGTTCCCGGGGGGGAGCAGTTCTTC
.,.,TRBJ2-7,TRBV7-2,CASSFGDTYEQYF,TGTGCCAGCAGCTTTGGAGATACCTACGAGCAGTACTTC
.,TRBD2,TRBJ2-7,TRBV7-8,CASSSQAGSSGSSYF,TGTGCCAGCAGCTCACAAGCCGGGTCTAGCGGGAGTTCGTACTTC
.,.,TRBJ2-7,TRBV12-3/TRBV12-4,CASRGGMSYEQYF,TGTGCCAGCAGGGGGGGAATGAGCTACGAGCAGTACTTC
few,.,TRBJ1-2,TRBV5-4,CASSLEAAGVNYGYTF,TGTGCCAGCAGCTTGGAGGCGGCAGGGGTTAACTATGGCTACACCTTC
few,TRBD2,TRBJ2-1,TRBV27,CASSPTGLAGGAPVNEQFF,TGTGCCAGCAGTCCGACGGGACTAGCGGGGGGGGCGCCTGTGAATGAGCAGTTCTTC
few,.,TRBJ1-1,TRBV7-2,CASSTQGWFTEAFF,TGTGCCAGCAGCACCCAGGGGTGGTTCACTGAAGCTTTCTTT
.,.,TRBJ1-2,TRBV6-6,CASSPPVGGAEGYTF,TGTGCCAGCAGTCCACCGGTGGGGGGCGCGGAAGGCTACACCTTC
.,TRBD1,TRBJ1-1,TRBV7-2,CASSHRQGEAFF,TGTGCCAGCAGCCATAGACAGGGGGAAGCTTTCTTT
few,TRBD1,TRBJ2-5,TRBV7-2,CASSFTTGGYGETQYF,TGTGCCAGCAGCTTTACAACAGGGGGCTATGGAGAGACCCAGTACTTC